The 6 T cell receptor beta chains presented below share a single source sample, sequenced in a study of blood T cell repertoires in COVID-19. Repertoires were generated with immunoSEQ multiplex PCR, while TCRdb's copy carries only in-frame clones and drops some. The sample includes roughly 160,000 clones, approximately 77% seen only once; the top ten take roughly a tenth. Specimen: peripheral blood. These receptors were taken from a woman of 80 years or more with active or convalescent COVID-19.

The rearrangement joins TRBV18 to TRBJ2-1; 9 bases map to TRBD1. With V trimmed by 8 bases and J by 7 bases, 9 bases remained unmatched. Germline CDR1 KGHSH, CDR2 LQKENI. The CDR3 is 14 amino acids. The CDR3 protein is CASSAGTGRNEQFF. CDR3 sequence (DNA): TGTGCCAGCAGTGCCGGGACAGGGCGTAATGAGCAGTTCTTC.

This chain's CDR3 is CASSESGLEWRLFF. The CDR3 DNA reads TGCGCCAGCAGTGAGTCGGGGCTTGAGTGGAGACTGTTTTTT. The gene calls are TRBV10-1 and TRBJ1-4; D might be TRBD1 (5 bases). The CDR3 loop spans 14 amino acids. Germline assignment: CDR1 WNHNN and CDR2 SYGVQD (reference sequence). V gave up 0 bases and J gave up 13 bases, with 15 bases separating them.

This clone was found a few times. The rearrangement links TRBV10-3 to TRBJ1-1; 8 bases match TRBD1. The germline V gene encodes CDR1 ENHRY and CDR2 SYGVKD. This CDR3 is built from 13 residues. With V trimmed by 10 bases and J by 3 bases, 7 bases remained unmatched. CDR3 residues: CATTQGADTEAFF. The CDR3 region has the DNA TGTGCCACCACTCAGGGGGCTGACACTGAAGCTTTCTTT.

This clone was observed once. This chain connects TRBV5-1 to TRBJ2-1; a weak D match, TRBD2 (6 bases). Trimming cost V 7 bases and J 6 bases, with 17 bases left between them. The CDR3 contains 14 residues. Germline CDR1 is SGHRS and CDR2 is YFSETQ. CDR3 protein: CASVGTPEGNEQFF. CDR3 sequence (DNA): TGCGCCAGCGTGGGGACCCCGGAGGGCAATGAGCAGTTCTTC.

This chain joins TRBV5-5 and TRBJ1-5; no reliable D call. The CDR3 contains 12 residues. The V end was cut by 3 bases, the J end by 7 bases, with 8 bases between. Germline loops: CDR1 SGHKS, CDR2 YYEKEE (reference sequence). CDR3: CASSSTGQPQHF. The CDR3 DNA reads TGTGCCAGCAGCTCAACGGGACAGCCCCAGCATTTT.

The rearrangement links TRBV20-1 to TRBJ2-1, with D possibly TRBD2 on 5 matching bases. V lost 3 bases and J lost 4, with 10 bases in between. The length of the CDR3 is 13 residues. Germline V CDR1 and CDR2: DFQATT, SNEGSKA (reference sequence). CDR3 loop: CSASGRGYNEQFF. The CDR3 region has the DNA TGCAGTGCTAGTGGAAGAGGGTACAATGAGCAGTTCTTC.